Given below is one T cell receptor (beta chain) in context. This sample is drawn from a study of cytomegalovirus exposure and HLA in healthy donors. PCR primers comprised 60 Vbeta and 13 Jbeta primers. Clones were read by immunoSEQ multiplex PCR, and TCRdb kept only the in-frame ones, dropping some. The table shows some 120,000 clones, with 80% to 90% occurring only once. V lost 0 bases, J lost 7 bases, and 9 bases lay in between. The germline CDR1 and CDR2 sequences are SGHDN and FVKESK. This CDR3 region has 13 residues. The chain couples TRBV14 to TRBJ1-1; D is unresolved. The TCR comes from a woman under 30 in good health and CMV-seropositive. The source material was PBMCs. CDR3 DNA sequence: TGTGCCAGCAGCCAAGAACTATATGTTGAAGCTTTCTTT. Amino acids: CASSQELYVEAFF. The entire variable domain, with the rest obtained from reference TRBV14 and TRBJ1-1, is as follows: EAGVTQFPSHSVIEKGQTVTLRCDPISGHDNLYWYRRVMGKEIKFLLHFVKESKQDESGMPNNRFLAERTGGTYSTLKVQPAELEDSGVYFCASSQELYVEAFFGQGTRLTVV.